What follows are 14 T cell receptor beta chains derived from one specimen sequenced in a study of T-cell reconstitution after alpha-beta-depleted transplantation in children. As it was prepared, the TCRbeta library received unique molecular identifiers. Each CDR3 protein is one row after TCRdb ran MiXCR on the PCR reads. This sample yields almost 500,000 distinct CDR3 sequences, of which about 12% are seen a single time; approximately 5.4% belongs to the top ten. The sample in question was PBMCs from the stem cell graft donor, obtained from the stem cell graft. These receptor sequences come from a human donor who donated a stem cell graft to a child with combined immunodeficiency.

This clonotype was seen ten or more times. This chain links TRBV29-1 with TRBJ1-2; a possible D gene is TRBD1 (6 bases). V gave up 6 bases and J gave up 2 bases, with 10 bases separating them. The CDR3 loop spans 12 amino acids. Germline-derived CDR1 and CDR2 are SQVTM and ANQGSEA. CDR3 coding DNA: TGCAGCGTCGAGGACAGCAACTATGGCTACACCTTC. Translating it yields CSVEDSNYGYTF.

This clonotype was seen repeatedly, ten times or more. The chain is built from TRBV12-3 or TRBV12-4 and TRBJ1-5, with D hard to call. Trimming shortened V by 6 bases and J by 7 bases, and 10 bases separated the two germline ends. This CDR3 spans 12 amino acids. The CDR3 sequence: CASREGEQPQHF. CDR3 DNA: TGTGCCAGCAGGGAAGGAGAACAGCCCCAGCATTTT.

This clonotype has ten or more counts. This sequence joins TRBV28 and TRBJ1-1; TRBD1 agrees at 7 bases. The CDR3 consists of 13 residues. With V trimmed by 3 bases and J by 3 bases, 1 base remained unmatched. Germline values: CDR1 MDHEN, CDR2 SYDVKM. CDR3 nucleotide sequence: TGTGCCAGCAGTTTGCAGGGGGACACTGAAGCTTTCTTT. This gives the protein CASSLQGDTEAFF.

This clonotype was seen at least ten times. The V and J genes are TRBV6-1 and TRBJ1-1; 9 bases map to TRBD1. Germline V lookup: CDR1 MNHNS, CDR2 SASEGT. V gave up 6 bases and J gave up 3 bases; unmatched junction bases: 5. The CDR3 has 14 residues. This CDR3 is CASRDRGFDTEAFF. In DNA form, the CDR3 reads TGTGCCAGCAGGGACAGGGGCTTTGACACTGAAGCTTTCTTT.

V is TRBV7-3 and J is TRBJ2-7, with D perhaps assigned TRBD1 or TRBD2 (7 bases each). Germline CDR1 and CDR2: SGHTA and FQGTGA. There are 15 residues in the CDR3. Deletions cut 2 bases from V and 2 bases from J, with 13 bases between. In nucleotides, the CDR3 is TGTGCCAGCAGCTTATCCGCAGGGGGGGCCTACGAGCAGTACTTC. Amino acids: CASSLSAGGAYEQYF.

V gene TRBV24-1 combines with J gene TRBJ2-5; D may match TRBD1 or TRBD2 (5 bases each). The CDR3 contains 16 residues. Germline CDR1 KGHDR, CDR2 SFDVKD. V was cut by 4 bases and J by 2 bases, with 16 bases left in between. This CDR3 reads CATSEPGTFGQETQYF. CDR3 in DNA: TGTGCCACCAGTGAACCAGGGACCTTCGGGCAAGAGACCCAGTACTTC.

The chain has TRBV5-1 and TRBJ1-1, with D hard to call. The V gene's germline CDR1 is SGHRS and CDR2 YFSETQ. The V end was cut by 5 bases, the J end by 4 bases, with 12 bases between. The CDR3 covers 13 residues. For the CDR3, the DNA is TGCGCCAGCAGTATGGACCCCAGCACTGAAGCTTTCTTT. Translation gives CASSMDPSTEAFF.

This clonotype was found many times. The chain couples TRBV25-1 to TRBJ2-5; TRBD2 agrees at 10 bases. Trimming cost V 5 bases and J 2 bases; bases outside gene matches: 5. The CDR3 has 15 residues. The germline V gene has CDR1 MGHDK and CDR2 SYGVNS. CDR3 DNA: TGTGCCAGCAGTCCCGGGACTAGCGAGCAAGAGACCCAGTACTTC. Its translation is CASSPGTSEQETQYF.

This clonotype was observed many times. The genes are TRBV20-1 and TRBJ1-5; TRBD1 matches at 9 bases. The CDR3 sequence is 14 residues long. Germline values: CDR1 DFQATT, CDR2 SNEGSKA (reference sequence). Unmatched junction bases numbered 6, after V lost 3 bases and J lost 6 bases. Here the CDR3 reads CSASRDREVQPQHF. In DNA, the CDR3 is TGCAGTGCTAGTAGGGACAGGGAGGTTCAGCCCCAGCATTTT.

The V and J genes are TRBV5-6 and TRBJ2-5, with D unresolved. CDR3 length: 13 amino acids. The V gene's germline CDR1 is SGHDT and CDR2 YYEEEE. V lost 2 bases, J lost 5 bases, and 10 bases lay in between. The CDR3 bases are TGTGCCAGCAGCTTAGGAGCTGGGGAGACCCAGTACTTC. Protein sequence: CASSLGAGETQYF.

At least ten counts were recorded for this clonotype. The chain joins TRBV29-1 to TRBJ2-2; D uncertain. The germline V gene encodes CDR1 SQVTM and CDR2 ANQGSEA. The CDR3 runs 12 residues. Between the trimmed V and J ends, which lost 6 bases and 3 bases, there was a span of 8 bases. The CDR3 reads CSVSGDTGELFF. CDR3 nucleotide sequence: TGCAGCGTCTCAGGAGACACCGGGGAGCTGTTTTTT.

The rearrangement uses TRBV5-1 and TRBJ2-3; D unclear. V lost 4 bases, J lost 1 base, and 13 bases lay in between. Germline values: CDR1 SGHRS, CDR2 YFSETQ. This CDR3 comprises 15 residues. The CDR3 bases are TGCGCCAGCAGCCCGAATAGGCAGGGCACAGATACGCAGTATTTT. Its translation: CASSPNRQGTDTQYF.

This clonotype was seen a single time. V and J are TRBV4-3 and TRBJ1-1; D is possibly TRBD1 (5 bases). The germline gives CDR1 LGHNA, CDR2 YSLEER. Between the trimmed V and J ends, which lost 3 bases and 5 bases, there was a span of 16 bases. The CDR3 has 15 amino acids. CDR3: CASSHSGDAQTEAFF. The CDR3 DNA follows: TGCGCCAGCAGCCATTCCGGGGACGCACAGACTGAAGCTTTCTTT.

This clonotype was observed a few times. CDR3 sequence: CAEGGAGNTEAFF. For the CDR3, the DNA is TGCGCCGAAGGGGGCGCAGGGAACACTGAAGCTTTCTTT. The chain couples TRBV4-3 to TRBJ1-1, with 7 bases lining up with TRBD1. This CDR3 contains 13 residues. Per the germline V gene, CDR1 is LGHNA and CDR2 is YSLEER. The J segment lost 1 base and the V segment lost 11 bases, leaving 7 bases of the junction unmatched.